This T cell receptor beta chain was identified during a study of beta chain features in type 1 diabetes. As every portion of the isolated RNA was reverse transcribed, the sequencing read expressed TCRB transcripts. Using immunoSEQ multiplex PCR, the repertoire was profiled, and TCRdb retains in-frame clones only, with some absent. Among some 150,000 clones listed, about 51% were seen once. In total, each donor contributed a single heparinised blood draw that averaged roughly 100 mL. The germline gives CDR1 SGHTA, CDR2 FQGNSA. The V and J ends lost 5 bases and 8 bases respectively, with 19 bases between them. CDR3 length equals 15 residues.

The clonotype comes from a man aged 18 to 29 in good health. V usage is TRBV7-2 and J usage is TRBJ2-1, with a tentative D call TRBD1 (6 bases). Material: Tregs from blood. The CDR3 coding sequence is TGTGCCAGCAGCCTAAGACAGGCTCAAGGTCATGAGCAGTTCTTC. It encodes CASSLRQAQGHEQFF.